The 18 T cell receptor beta chains below were found in one sample sequenced in a study of blood T cell repertoires in COVID-19. Produced via immunoSEQ multiplex PCR; TCRdb's table is partial and in-frame only. Of under 250,000 clones in the sample, approximately 82% were seen once. The material sequenced was peripheral blood. These receptor sequences come from a woman aged 80 or over with acute or convalescent COVID-19.

In its sample, this clone was seen once. The chain has TRBV27 and TRBJ2-1, with 8 bases identical to TRBD1. Germline V gene sequence: CDR1 MNHEY, CDR2 SMNVEV (reference sequence). The CDR3 is 16 amino acids. The ends lost 6 bases at V and 1 base at J; junction bases unmatched: 8. CDR3 region: CASSRDRGLSYNEQFF. In nucleotides, the CDR3 is TGTGCCAGCAGCCGCGACAGGGGCCTTTCCTACAATGAGCAGTTCTTC.

The chain couples TRBV13 to TRBJ2-6; 7 bases are shared with TRBD1. Trimming removed 3 bases from V and 1 base from J; junction bases left unmatched: 3. The CDR3 contains 16 residues. CDR1 is PRHDT, CDR2 FYEKMQ, per germline (reference sequence). CDR3 amino acids: CASSFYRGSGANVLTF. The CDR3 region has the DNA TGTGCCAGCAGCTTTTACAGGGGTTCTGGGGCCAACGTCCTGACTTTC.

This chain joins TRBV3-1 (or the pseudogene TRBV3-2) and TRBJ2-7, with a weak D call TRBD1 (5 bases). V was pared by 3 bases and J by 3 bases, with 15 bases between. CDR1 is LGHDT, CDR2 YNNKEL, per germline (reference sequence). This CDR3 spans 15 amino acids. CDR3 region: CASSQVSGQSYEQYF. The CDR3 DNA is TGTGCCAGCAGCCAGGTGTCAGGGCAAAGCTACGAGCAGTACTTC.

The chain employs TRBV10-1 and TRBJ2-3; tentative D call: TRBD1 (6 bases). Trimming cost V 8 bases and J 2 bases, with 29 bases left between them. The CDR3 contains 19 residues. Germline V lookup: CDR1 WNHNN, CDR2 SYGVQD (reference sequence). The DNA of the CDR3 is TGCGCCAGCGGACTTTCGGGACGGGTTTCGGACAGCTTCACAGATACGCAGTATTTT. This translates into CASGLSGRVSDSFTDTQYF.

This chain connects TRBV19 to TRBJ1-1; TRBD1 might be the D (6 bases). There are 15 residues in the CDR3. CDR1 and CDR2 (germline): LNHDA, SQIVND (reference sequence). Deletions cut 5 bases from V and 6 bases from J, with 19 bases between. The CDR3 reads CASSSRQVMGAEAFF. The CDR3 DNA sequence: TGTGCCAGTAGTTCGCGACAGGTGATGGGGGCTGAAGCTTTCTTT.

The gene calls are TRBV3-1 (or the pseudogene TRBV3-2) and TRBJ1-2; D ambiguous. V was clipped by 4 bases and J by 8 bases, with 17 bases between them. Germline CDR1 reads LGHDT; CDR2 reads YNNKEL (reference sequence). The CDR3 sequence is 14 residues long. The CDR3 protein is CASSPREGFIGYTF. The CDR3 DNA is TGTGCCAGCAGCCCCCGAGAGGGATTCATCGGCTACACCTTC.

The chain employs TRBV28 and TRBJ1-1; D is unclear. V dropped 2 bases and J dropped 1 base, with 17 bases sitting between them. CDR1 and CDR2 (germline): MDHEN, SYDVKM. The CDR3 has 17 residues. CDR3 in DNA: TGTGCCAGCAGTTTAGATCTCAGGCAGCAAGCGAACACTGAAGCTTTCTTT. As protein: CASSLDLRQQANTEAFF.

V and J are TRBV4-1 and TRBJ2-1; D is possibly TRBD1 (5 bases). V was trimmed by 3 bases and J by 0 bases, leaving 24 bases between them. Germline V gene sequence: CDR1 MGHRA, CDR2 YSYEKL. There are 20 residues in the CDR3. CDR3: CASSHGLGKKYQGSYNEQFF. The CDR3 bases are TGCGCCAGCAGCCACGGCCTAGGGAAGAAGTATCAGGGCTCCTACAATGAGCAGTTCTTC.

This clone was detected a few times. V is TRBV15 and J is TRBJ1-6; D remains unclear. The CDR3 length is 12 residues. V was pared by 0 bases and J by 12 bases, with 6 bases between. Germline CDR1 reads LNHNV; CDR2 reads YYDKDF (reference sequence). DNA of the CDR3: TGTGCCACCAGCAGAGATCGTCTACCCCTCCACTTT. This codes for CATSRDRLPLHF. The variable domain in full, completed from reference TRBV15 and TRBJ1-6, reads DAMVIQNPRYQVTQFGKPVTLSCSQTLNHNVMYWYQQKSSQAPKLLFHYYDKDFNNEADTPDNFQSRRPNTSFCFLDIRSPGLGDTAMYLCATSRDRLPLHFGNGTRLTVT.

J is TRBJ2-5 and V is TRBV15; D perhaps matches TRBD1 (5 bases). CDR1 is LNHNV, CDR2 YYDKDF, per germline (reference sequence). This CDR3 is built from 14 residues. The V gene lost 3 bases and the J gene lost 3 bases, with 11 bases spanning the gap. The CDR3 DNA reads as TGTGCCACCAGCAGGGGGCAGTCTAAAGAGACCCAGTACTTC. Its translation: CATSRGQSKETQYF.

The chain links TRBV9 to TRBJ1-2; possibly TRBD1 for D (6 bases). CDR3 length: 14 residues. The germline gives CDR1 SGDLS, CDR2 YYNGEE. The V and J ends lost 3 bases and 7 bases respectively, with 16 bases between them. The CDR3 DNA sequence: TGTGCCAGCAGCGGGGGGACACCCCTGGGTGGCTACACCTTC. It translates to CASSGGTPLGGYTF. Using reference TRBV9 and TRBJ1-2 for the parts outside the CDR3, the full variable domain is DSGVTQTPKHLITATGQRVTLRCSPRSGDLSVYWYQQSLDQGLQFLIQYYNGEERAKGNILERFSAQQFPDLHSELNLSSLELGDSALYFCASSGGTPLGGYTFGSGTRLTVV.

This sequence joins TRBV3-1 (or the pseudogene TRBV3-2) and TRBJ1-1; D uncertain. Germline CDR1 reads LGHDT; CDR2 reads YNNKEL (reference sequence). V was cut by 5 bases and J by 5 bases, with 15 bases left in between. The CDR3 covers 14 residues. The CDR3 coding sequence is TGTGCCAGCAGCTCGGTCGGAGGGAGTACTGAAGCTTTCTTT. Its protein product is CASSSVGGSTEAFF.

DNA of the CDR3: TGCGCCAGCAGCTTGGCCTACAGGGCAGATGAAAAACTGTTTTTT. Its protein product is CASSLAYRADEKLFF. This rearrangement joins TRBV5-1 to TRBJ1-4; D might be TRBD1 (6 bases). V was cut by 0 bases and J by 6 bases, with 12 bases left in between. The CDR3 is 15 amino acids. Per germline, CDR1 SGHRS and CDR2 YFSETQ.

The chain carries TRBV25-1 and TRBJ1-1; the D gene is possibly TRBD1 (6 bases). CDR1 MGHDK and CDR2 SYGVNS come from the germline V gene. The germline V and J ends were trimmed by 4 bases and 1 base, with 16 bases remaining between them. CDR3 length: 16 residues. CDR3 region: CASSVRGAGANTEAFF. The CDR3 coding sequence is TGTGCCAGCAGTGTTCGGGGGGCAGGGGCGAACACTGAAGCTTTCTTT. The full variable domain, rest sourced from reference TRBV25-1 and TRBJ1-1, is EADIYQTPRYLVIGTGKKITLECSQTMGHDKMYWYQQDPGMELHLIHYSYGVNSTEKGDLSSESTVSRIRTEHFPLTLESARPSHTSQYLCASSVRGAGANTEAFFGQGTRLTVV.

CDR3 bases: TGTGCCACCAGCGAGGGTGGTGGCAATCAGCCCCAGCATTTT. Amino acids: CATSEGGGNQPQHF. The rearrangement uses TRBV15 and TRBJ1-5; D not resolved. Per germline, CDR1 LNHNV and CDR2 YYDKDF (reference sequence). Trimming removed 5 bases at V and 2 bases at J, with 10 bases between. The CDR3 has 14 residues.

The V and J genes are TRBV27 and TRBJ1-2; D gene uncertain. This CDR3 is built from 13 residues. V lost 0 bases, J lost 4 bases, and 6 bases lay in between. Germline CDR1 and CDR2: MNHEY and SMNVEV (reference sequence). The CDR3 DNA reads as TGTGCCAGCAGTTTATCCAGACTCTATGGCTACACCTTC. Translating gives CASSLSRLYGYTF.

This chain joins TRBV3-1 (or the pseudogene TRBV3-2) and TRBJ1-2; maybe TRBD1 (5 bases). Germline V gene sequence: CDR1 LGHDT, CDR2 YNNKEL (reference sequence). The CDR3 runs 18 residues. V was trimmed by 10 bases and J by 1 base, leaving 28 bases between them. The CDR3: CATNRGRGFVEDNYGYTF. In DNA form, the CDR3 reads TGTGCCACCAACCGGGGGAGGGGCTTTGTCGAGGATAACTATGGCTACACCTTC.

The J gene is TRBJ2-2, the V gene TRBV25-1, with D possibly being TRBD2 (6 bases). The ends were cut back, 2 bases at V and 8 bases at J, with 15 bases in the middle. CDR3 size: 15 residues. Germline lookup yields CDR1 MGHDK and CDR2 SYGVNS. CDR3 in amino acids: CASSETSPGGGELFF. The CDR3 DNA follows: TGTGCCAGCAGTGAAACCTCCCCCGGGGGTGGGGAGCTGTTTTTT.